Listed here are 19 T cell receptor beta chains from one sample, sequenced in a study of T cell responses to AZD1222 COVID-19 vaccine. The table came from immunoSEQ multiplex PCR; TCRdb's copy has only in-frame clones and leaves some out. The sample has some 66,000 clones; over 75% are singletons. The sequenced sample was peripheral blood, obtained on day 0 of AZD1222 vaccination. The receptors originated from an adult in good health.

This sequence joins TRBV4-3 and TRBJ1-2; no clear D. V was clipped by 1 base and J by 2 bases, with 11 bases between them. The CDR3 covers 15 residues. Germline lookup yields CDR1 LGHNA and CDR2 YSLEER. The CDR3 spells CASSQGTAVNYGYTF. The CDR3 DNA follows: TGCGCCAGCAGCCAAGGAACAGCCGTAAACTATGGCTACACCTTC.

In regard to this clone: Other nucleotide sequences in the sample specify the same CDR3. V usage is TRBV12-3 or TRBV12-4 and J usage is TRBJ1-3; no firm D call. Trimming shortened V by 5 bases and J by 5 bases, and 1 base separated the two germline ends. This CDR3 contains 10 residues. The CDR3 protein is CASSRNTIYF. The CDR3 nucleotides are TGTGCCAGCAGTAGAAACACCATATATTTT.

The chain uses TRBV4-2 and TRBJ1-6; a weak D match, TRBD1 (6 bases). CDR1 is LGHNA, CDR2 YNFKEQ, per germline. The CDR3 runs to 16 residues. Trimming took 4 bases from V and 4 from J, leaving 14 bases between them. The CDR3 DNA reads TGTGCCAGCAGCCGCGAGGGGGGAACTTATAATTCACCCCTCCACTTT. Protein sequence: CASSREGGTYNSPLHF.

Concerning this clone: Germline and junction disagree at one end, which may indicate a read error. The chain employs TRBV7-7 and TRBJ1-2, with TRBD1 identical over 9 bases. The CDR3 covers 16 residues. CDR1 is SSHAT, CDR2 FNYEAQ, per germline (reference sequence). CDR3 protein: CASSPLLLRQGDGYTF. Written as DNA, the CDR3 is TGTGCTAGCAGCCCTCTGCTACTCAGACAGGGGGATGGCTACACCTTC.

The chain combines TRBV28 with TRBJ1-2, with 7 bases identical to TRBD1. V trimming: 2 bases; J trimming: 5 bases; junction bases outside the gene matches: 11. In germline, CDR1 is MDHEN, CDR2 SYDVKM. The CDR3 covers 16 residues. As DNA, the CDR3 is TGTGCCAGCAGTTTACTAGGCAGGGGGAATAATTATGGCTACACCTTC. Protein sequence: CASSLLGRGNNYGYTF.

Only one count was recorded for this clone. The chain uses TRBV7-9 and TRBJ2-2; 7 bases are a match to TRBD1. The CDR3 spans 16 residues. CDR1 and CDR2 (germline): SEHNR, FQNEAQ (reference sequence). V trimming: 3 bases; J trimming: 5 bases; junction bases outside the gene matches: 9. For the CDR3, the DNA is TGTGCCAGCAGCTTGGCGACAGGGATAGCAACCGGGGAGCTGTTTTTT. Translating gives CASSLATGIATGELFF.

The chain uses TRBV5-4 and TRBJ2-7, with D unresolved. The CDR3 length is 13 residues. V lost 0 bases, J lost 5 bases, and 9 bases lay in between. Germline V CDR1 and CDR2: SGHNT, YYREEE (reference sequence). CDR3 region: CASSLGLLDEQYF. CDR3 DNA sequence: TGTGCCAGCAGCTTGGGGCTGTTGGACGAGCAGTACTTC.

The chain carries TRBV27 and TRBJ1-5; no clear D gene. The CDR3 sequence is 15 residues long. Germline V gives CDR1 MNHEY, CDR2 SMNVEV (reference sequence). V was trimmed by 3 bases and J by 0 bases, leaving 9 bases between them. Written as DNA, the CDR3 is TGTGCCAGCAGTTTCGAGGGCCTTAGCAATCAGCCCCAGCATTTT. Its translation: CASSFEGLSNQPQHF.

This sequence joins TRBV6-1 and TRBJ1-2; D is possibly TRBD1 (5 bases). The CDR3 covers 14 residues. Germline assignment: CDR1 MNHNS and CDR2 SASEGT. The V and J ends lost 0 bases and 7 bases respectively, with 12 bases between them. CDR3: CASSEALRGPGYTF. CDR3 in DNA: TGTGCCAGCAGTGAAGCGCTTAGGGGCCCTGGCTACACCTTC.

The rearrangement joins TRBV6-5 to TRBJ1-5; 10 nucleotides line up with TRBD1. V was clipped by 5 bases and J by 2 bases; unmatched bases: 3. CDR3 length: 15 amino acids. Germline CDR1 is MNHEY and CDR2 is SVGAGI. CDR3 DNA sequence: TGTGCCAGCAGTCGACAGGGGGCCGGCAATCAGCCCCAGCATTTT. Encoded protein: CASSRQGAGNQPQHF.

The CDR3 DNA reads TGTGCCAGTAGCCGGGGGGCCTTAAGCTCCTACAATGAGCAGTTCTTC. Its protein is CASSRGALSSYNEQFF. The rearrangement uses TRBV19 and TRBJ2-1; TRBD2 is a possible D gene (7 bases). This CDR3 contains 16 residues. Trimming stripped 6 bases from V and 0 bases from J, with 15 bases between. Per germline, CDR1 LNHDA and CDR2 SQIVND (reference sequence).

The chain links TRBV12-3 or TRBV12-4 to TRBJ1-5; D unclear. With 6 bases removed from V and 0 bases from J, the gap between germline ends came to 6 bases. CDR3 length: 13 residues. Written as DNA, the CDR3 is TGTGCCAGCAGAAGGTTTAGCAATCAGCCCCAGCATTTT. Its translation: CASRRFSNQPQHF.

V and J are TRBV5-1 and TRBJ2-7; D call uncertain. Germline lookup yields CDR1 SGHRS and CDR2 YFSETQ. The CDR3 totals 14 residues. The V end was cut by 4 bases, the J end by 6 bases, with 17 bases between. This CDR3 is CASSPDRADGEQYF. The CDR3 region has the DNA TGCGCCAGCAGCCCCGATCGGGCGGACGGCGAGCAGTACTTC.

This clone was found once. The chain uses TRBV6-5 and TRBJ1-5; tentatively, D is TRBD1 (5 bases). The CDR3 is made up of 14 amino acids. Germline CDR1 and CDR2: MNHEY and SVGAGI. Trimming stripped 6 bases from V and 4 bases from J, with 13 bases between. CDR3 amino acids: CASRLGHGNQPQHF. The CDR3 DNA sequence: TGTGCCAGCAGACTAGGACACGGGAATCAGCCCCAGCATTTT.

V usage is TRBV6-2 or TRBV6-3 and J usage is TRBJ2-1, with 8 bases fitting TRBD2. The CDR3 has 14 residues. From germline, CDR1 is MNHEY and CDR2 SVGEGT. With V trimmed by 5 bases and J by 4 bases, 4 bases remained unmatched. CDR3 residues: CASSSGGSYNEQFF. In DNA form, the CDR3 reads TGTGCCAGCAGTAGCGGGGGTTCTTACAATGAGCAGTTCTTC.

This clone was counted once. V gene TRBV4-3 combines with J gene TRBJ2-2; perhaps TRBD2 as D (5 bases). The CDR3 is 18 residues long. V was shortened by 2 bases and J by 7 bases, with 23 bases between the two germline ends. Germline values: CDR1 LGHNA, CDR2 YSLEER. CDR3 residues: CASSQSPKPGKSGGELFF. As DNA, the CDR3 is TGCGCCAGCAGCCAATCCCCTAAGCCGGGGAAGAGTGGCGGGGAGCTGTTTTTT.

The chain has TRBV10-3 and TRBJ2-7, with D tentatively TRBD1 (5 bases). The V gene lost 0 bases and the J gene lost 1 base, with 10 bases spanning the gap. Germline V gene data show CDR1 as ENHRY and CDR2 as SYGVKD. This CDR3 is 15 amino acids long. Written as DNA, the CDR3 is TGTGCCATCAGTGAGTCACAGGAAAGTTCCTACGAGCAGTACTTC. It encodes CAISESQESSYEQYF.

This clone was detected only once. The genes are TRBV28 and TRBJ2-7, with 8 bases lining up with TRBD1. Trimming removed 3 bases from V and 3 bases from J; junction bases left unmatched: 4. Per the germline V gene, CDR1 is MDHEN and CDR2 is SYDVKM. The CDR3 contains 14 residues. CDR3 in DNA: TGTGCCAGCAGTTTGAGAACAGGGGGCTACGAGCAGTACTTC. Translating it yields CASSLRTGGYEQYF. Full variable domain (remainder filled in from reference TRBV28 and TRBJ2-7): DVKVTQSSRYLVKRTGEKVFLECVQDMDHENMFWYRQDPGLGLRLIYFSYDVKMKEKGDIPEGYSVSREKKERFSLILESASTNQTSMYLCASSLRTGGYEQYFGPGTRLTVT.

The rearrangement links TRBV19 to TRBJ2-7; perhaps TRBD2 as D (6 bases). CDR3 length: 14 residues. V was pared by 5 bases and J by 2 bases, with 13 bases between. Germline V CDR1 and CDR2: LNHDA, SQIVND (reference sequence). The CDR3 loop reads CASSRRGAAYEQYF. CDR3 coding DNA: TGTGCCAGTAGTCGGAGGGGCGCCGCCTACGAGCAGTACTTC.